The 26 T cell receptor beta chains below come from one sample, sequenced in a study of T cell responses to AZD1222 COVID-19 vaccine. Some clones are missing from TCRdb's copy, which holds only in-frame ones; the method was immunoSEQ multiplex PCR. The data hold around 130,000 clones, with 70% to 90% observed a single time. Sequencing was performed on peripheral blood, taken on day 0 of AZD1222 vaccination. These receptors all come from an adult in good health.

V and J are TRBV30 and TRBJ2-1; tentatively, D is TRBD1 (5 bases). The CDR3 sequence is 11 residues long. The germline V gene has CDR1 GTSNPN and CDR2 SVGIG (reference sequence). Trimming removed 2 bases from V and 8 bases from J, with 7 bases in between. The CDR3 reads CAWSWGDEQFF. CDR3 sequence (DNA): TGTGCCTGGAGTTGGGGCGATGAGCAGTTCTTC.

CDR3 DNA: TGTGCCAGCTCACCTAACCTCGGGGATTATACTCAGCCCCAGCATTTT. It translates to CASSPNLGDYTQPQHF. J is TRBJ1-5 and V is TRBV18; no clear D. Trimming pared 3 bases from V and 6 bases from J, leaving 18 bases between. Germline values: CDR1 KGHSH, CDR2 LQKENI. This CDR3 contains 16 residues.

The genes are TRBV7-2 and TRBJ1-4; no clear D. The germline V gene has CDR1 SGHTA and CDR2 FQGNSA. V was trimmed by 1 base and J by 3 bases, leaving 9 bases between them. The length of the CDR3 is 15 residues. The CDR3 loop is CASSLGEAANEKLFF. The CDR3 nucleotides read TGTGCCAGCAGCTTAGGGGAAGCGGCTAATGAAAAACTGTTTTTT.

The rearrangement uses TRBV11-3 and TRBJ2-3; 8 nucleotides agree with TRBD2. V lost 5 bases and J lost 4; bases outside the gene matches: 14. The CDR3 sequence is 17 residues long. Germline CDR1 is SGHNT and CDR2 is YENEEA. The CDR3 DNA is TGTGCCAGCAGCCCTTGGGGAGCGGGAGCTGCTGCAGATACGCAGTATTTT. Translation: CASSPWGAGAAADTQYF. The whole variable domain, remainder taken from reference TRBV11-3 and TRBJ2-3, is EAGVVQSPRYKIIEKKQPVAFWCNPISGHNTLYWYLQNLGQGPELLIRYENEEAVDDSQLPKDRFSAERLKGVDSTLKIQPAELGDSAVYLCASSPWGAGAAADTQYFGPGTRLTVL.

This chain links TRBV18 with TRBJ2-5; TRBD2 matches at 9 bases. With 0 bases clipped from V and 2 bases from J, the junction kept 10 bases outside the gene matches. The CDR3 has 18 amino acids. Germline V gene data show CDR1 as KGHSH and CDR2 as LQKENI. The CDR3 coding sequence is TGTGCCAGCTCACCACCGTCCGGGACTAGCTCATTGCAAGAGACCCAGTACTTC. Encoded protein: CASSPPSGTSSLQETQYF.

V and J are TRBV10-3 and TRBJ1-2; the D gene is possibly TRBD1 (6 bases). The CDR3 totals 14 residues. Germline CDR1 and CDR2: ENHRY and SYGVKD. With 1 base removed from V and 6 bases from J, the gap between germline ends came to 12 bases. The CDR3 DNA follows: TGTGCCATCAGTGAGTTTGTACAGGGCCATGGCTACACCTTC. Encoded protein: CAISEFVQGHGYTF.

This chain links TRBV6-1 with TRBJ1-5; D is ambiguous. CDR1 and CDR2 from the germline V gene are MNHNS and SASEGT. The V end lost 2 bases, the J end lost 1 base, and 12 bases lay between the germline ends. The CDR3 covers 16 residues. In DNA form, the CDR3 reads TGTGCCAGCAGTGAATATTTCTTAGAAAGCAATCAGCCCCAGCATTTT. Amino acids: CASSEYFLESNQPQHF.

In nucleotides, the CDR3 is TGTGCCAGCAGTTGGAAGGCCCTCTCCTACAATGAGCAGTTCTTC. Translation: CASSWKALSYNEQFF. The chain recombines TRBV27 with TRBJ2-1; D call uncertain. V dropped 4 bases and J dropped 0 bases, with 10 bases sitting between them. The CDR3 sequence is 15 residues long. The germline CDR1 and CDR2 sequences are MNHEY and SMNVEV (reference sequence).

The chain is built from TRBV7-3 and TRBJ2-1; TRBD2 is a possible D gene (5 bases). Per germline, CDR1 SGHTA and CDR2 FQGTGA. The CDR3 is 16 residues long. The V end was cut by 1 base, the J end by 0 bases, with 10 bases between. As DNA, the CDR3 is TGTGCCAGCAGCTTAAGGCGGGCGAGCTCCTACAATGAGCAGTTCTTC. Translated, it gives CASSLRRASSYNEQFF.

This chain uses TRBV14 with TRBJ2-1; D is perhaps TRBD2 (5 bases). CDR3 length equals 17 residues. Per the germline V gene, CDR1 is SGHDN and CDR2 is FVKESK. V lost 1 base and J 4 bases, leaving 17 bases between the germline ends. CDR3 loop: CASSQGPLANVYNEQFF. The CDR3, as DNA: TGTGCCAGCAGCCAAGGCCCCTTAGCGAACGTTTACAATGAGCAGTTCTTC.

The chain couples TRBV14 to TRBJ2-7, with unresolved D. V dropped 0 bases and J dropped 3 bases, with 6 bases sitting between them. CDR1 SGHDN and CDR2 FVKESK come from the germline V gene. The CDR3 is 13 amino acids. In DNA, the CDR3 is TGTGCCAGCAGCCAAGATGCCTTCTACGAGCAGTACTTC. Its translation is CASSQDAFYEQYF.

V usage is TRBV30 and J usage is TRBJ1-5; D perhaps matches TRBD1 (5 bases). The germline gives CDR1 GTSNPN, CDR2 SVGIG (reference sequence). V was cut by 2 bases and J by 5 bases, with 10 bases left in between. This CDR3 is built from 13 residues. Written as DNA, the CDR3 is TGTGCCTGGAGTCTTAGGGGCGATCAGCCCCAGCATTTT. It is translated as CAWSLRGDQPQHF.

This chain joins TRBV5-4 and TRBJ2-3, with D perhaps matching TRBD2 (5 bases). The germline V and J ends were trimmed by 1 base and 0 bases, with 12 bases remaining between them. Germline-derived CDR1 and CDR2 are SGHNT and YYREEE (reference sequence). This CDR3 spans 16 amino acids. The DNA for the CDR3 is TGTGCCAGCAGCTTGTGGGAGTACCCAAGCACAGATACGCAGTATTTT. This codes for CASSLWEYPSTDTQYF.

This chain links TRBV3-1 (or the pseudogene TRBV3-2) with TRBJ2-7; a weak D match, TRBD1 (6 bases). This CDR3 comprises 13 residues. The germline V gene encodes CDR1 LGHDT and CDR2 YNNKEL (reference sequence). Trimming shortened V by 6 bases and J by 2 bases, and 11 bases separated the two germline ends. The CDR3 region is CASSQTGPYEQYF. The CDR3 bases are TGTGCCAGCAGTCAAACAGGGCCCTACGAGCAGTACTTC.

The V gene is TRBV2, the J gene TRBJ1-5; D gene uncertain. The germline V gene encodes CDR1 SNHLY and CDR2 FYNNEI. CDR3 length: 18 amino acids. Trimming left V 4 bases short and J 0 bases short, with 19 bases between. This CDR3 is CASSVPGPSSYSNQPQHF. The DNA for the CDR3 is TGTGCCAGCAGTGTTCCGGGTCCAAGCTCCTATAGCAATCAGCCCCAGCATTTT.

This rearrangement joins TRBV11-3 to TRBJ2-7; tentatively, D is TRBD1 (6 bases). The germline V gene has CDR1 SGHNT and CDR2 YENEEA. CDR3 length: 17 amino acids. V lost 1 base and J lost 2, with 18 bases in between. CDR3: CASSLALWGRGTYEQYF. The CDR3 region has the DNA TGTGCCAGCAGCTTAGCACTCTGGGGTAGGGGGACCTACGAGCAGTACTTC.

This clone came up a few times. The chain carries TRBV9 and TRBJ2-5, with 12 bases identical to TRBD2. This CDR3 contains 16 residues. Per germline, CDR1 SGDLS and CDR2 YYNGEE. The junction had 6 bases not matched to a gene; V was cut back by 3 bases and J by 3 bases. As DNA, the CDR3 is TGTGCCAGCAGCGCCGGGGGACTAGCGGGCGAAGAGACCCAGTACTTC. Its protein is CASSAGGLAGEETQYF.

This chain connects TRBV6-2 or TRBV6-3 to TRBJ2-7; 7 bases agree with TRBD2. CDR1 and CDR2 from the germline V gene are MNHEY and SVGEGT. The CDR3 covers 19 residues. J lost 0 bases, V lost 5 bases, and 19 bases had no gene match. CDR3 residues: CASSPRRGNSGKSSYEQYF. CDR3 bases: TGTGCCAGCAGTCCCCGCCGAGGTAACAGCGGGAAGAGCTCCTACGAGCAGTACTTC.

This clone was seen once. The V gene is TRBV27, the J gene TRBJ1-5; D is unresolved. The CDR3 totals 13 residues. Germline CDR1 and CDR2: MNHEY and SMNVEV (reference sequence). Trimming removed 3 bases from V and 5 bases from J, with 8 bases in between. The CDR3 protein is CASSFDGDQPQHF. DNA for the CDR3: TGTGCCAGCAGTTTTGACGGAGATCAGCCCCAGCATTTT.

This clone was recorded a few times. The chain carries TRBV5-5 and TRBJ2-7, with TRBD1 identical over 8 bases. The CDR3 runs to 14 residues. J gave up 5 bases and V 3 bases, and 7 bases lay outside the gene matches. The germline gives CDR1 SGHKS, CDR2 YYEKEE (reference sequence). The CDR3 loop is CASSSFGQGDEQYF. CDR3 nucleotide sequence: TGTGCCAGCAGCTCGTTTGGACAGGGCGACGAGCAGTACTTC.

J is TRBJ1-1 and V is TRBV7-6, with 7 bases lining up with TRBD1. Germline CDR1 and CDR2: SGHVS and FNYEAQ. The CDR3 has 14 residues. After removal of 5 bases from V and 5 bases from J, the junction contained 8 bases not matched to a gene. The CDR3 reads CASSKRQGGTEAFF. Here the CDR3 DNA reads TGTGCCAGCAGCAAACGCCAGGGGGGTACTGAAGCTTTCTTT.

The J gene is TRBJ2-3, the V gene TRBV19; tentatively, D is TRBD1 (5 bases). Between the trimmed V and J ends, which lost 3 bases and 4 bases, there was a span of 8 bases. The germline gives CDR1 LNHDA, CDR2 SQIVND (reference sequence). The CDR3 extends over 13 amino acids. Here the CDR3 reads CASSMQGPDTQYF. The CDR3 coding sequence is TGTGCCAGTAGTATGCAGGGCCCAGATACGCAGTATTTT.

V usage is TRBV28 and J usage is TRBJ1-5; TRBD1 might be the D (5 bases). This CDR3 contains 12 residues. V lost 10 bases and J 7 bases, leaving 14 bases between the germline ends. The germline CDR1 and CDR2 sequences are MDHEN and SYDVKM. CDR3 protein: CATSRGLQPQHF. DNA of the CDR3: TGTGCCACTTCGAGGGGTTTACAGCCCCAGCATTTT.

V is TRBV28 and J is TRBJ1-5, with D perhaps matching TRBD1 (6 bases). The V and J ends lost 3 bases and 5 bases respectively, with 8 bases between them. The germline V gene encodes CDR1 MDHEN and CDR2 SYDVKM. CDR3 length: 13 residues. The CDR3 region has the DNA TGTGCCAGCAGTTTCCGGACAGATCAGCCCCAGCATTTT. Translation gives CASSFRTDQPQHF.

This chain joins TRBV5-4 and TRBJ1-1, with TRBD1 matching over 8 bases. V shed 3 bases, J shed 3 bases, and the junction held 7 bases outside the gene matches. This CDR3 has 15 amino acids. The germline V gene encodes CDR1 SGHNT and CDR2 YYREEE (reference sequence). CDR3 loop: CASSSWTGRHTEAFF. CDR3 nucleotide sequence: TGTGCCAGCAGCTCGTGGACAGGGCGGCACACTGAAGCTTTCTTT. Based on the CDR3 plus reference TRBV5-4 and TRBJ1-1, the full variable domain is ETGVTQSPTHLIKTRGQQVTLRCSSQSGHNTVSWYQQALGQGPQFIFQYYREEENGRGNFPPRFSGLQFPNYSSELNVNALELDDSALYLCASSSWTGRHTEAFFGQGTRLTVV.

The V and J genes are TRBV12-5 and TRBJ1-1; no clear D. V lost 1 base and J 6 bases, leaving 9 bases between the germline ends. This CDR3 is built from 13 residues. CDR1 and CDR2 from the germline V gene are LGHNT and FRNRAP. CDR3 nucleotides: TGTGCTAGTGGTTTGGACAGTAAGGCTGAAGCTTTCTTT. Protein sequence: CASGLDSKAEAFF.